This T cell receptor beta chain appears in the sequencing data of a study of blood T cell repertoires in COVID-19. TCRdb's table, derived via immunoSEQ multiplex PCR, lists solely in-frame clones and lacks some. This table has some 350,000 clones, 80% to 90% appearing once. Individuals aged roughly 18 to 90 years were recruited from 24 US areas. Assignment of participants to cohorts was predicated upon participant-reported clinical history. Symptom resolution, clearance, or two negative PCRs marked the recovered donors of Cohort 3. V shed 4 bases, J shed 8 bases, and the junction held 12 bases outside the gene matches. This CDR3 contains 15 residues. Germline V gene lookup returns CDR1 LGHNA and CDR2 YNFKEQ.

The receptor comes from a woman aged 25-40 years who had recovered from COVID-19. J is TRBJ1-2 and V is TRBV4-2; TRBD1 matches at 8 bases. Sequencing was done on a sample of PBMCs or T cells enriched from blood (not recorded which). CDR3 sequence reads: CASSLPGGSRSGYTF. The CDR3 DNA sequence: TGTGCCAGCAGCCTCCCAGGGGGCAGTCGCTCGGGCTACACCTTC.